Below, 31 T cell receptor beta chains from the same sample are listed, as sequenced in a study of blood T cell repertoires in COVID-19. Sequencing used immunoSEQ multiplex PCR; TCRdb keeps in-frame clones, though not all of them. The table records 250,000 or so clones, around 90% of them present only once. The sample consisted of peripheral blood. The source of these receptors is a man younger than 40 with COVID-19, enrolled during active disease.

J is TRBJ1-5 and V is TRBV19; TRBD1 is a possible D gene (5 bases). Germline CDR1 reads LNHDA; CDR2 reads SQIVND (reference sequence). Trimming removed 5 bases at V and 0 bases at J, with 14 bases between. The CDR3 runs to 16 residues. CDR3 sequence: CASSGVRVDSNQPQHF. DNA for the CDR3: TGTGCCAGTAGTGGTGTCAGGGTTGATAGCAATCAGCCCCAGCATTTT.

In DNA, the CDR3 is TGCGCCAGCAGCTTCGGACTAGCGCAGGTTCGGAATGAGCAGTTCTTC. Its protein product is CASSFGLAQVRNEQFF. The rearrangement joins TRBV5-1 to TRBJ2-1; 9 nucleotides line up with TRBD2. The trim removed 2 bases at V and 7 bases at J, leaving 10 bases unmatched. This CDR3 is built from 16 residues. Germline CDR1 is SGHRS and CDR2 is YFSETQ. The variable domain in full, with the rest retrieved from reference TRBV5-1 and TRBJ2-1, is KAGVTQTPRYLIKTRGQQVTLSCSPISGHRSVSWYQQTPGQGLQFLFEYFSETQRNKGNFPGRFSGRQFSNSRSEMNVSTLELGDSALYLCASSFGLAQVRNEQFFGPGTRLTVL.

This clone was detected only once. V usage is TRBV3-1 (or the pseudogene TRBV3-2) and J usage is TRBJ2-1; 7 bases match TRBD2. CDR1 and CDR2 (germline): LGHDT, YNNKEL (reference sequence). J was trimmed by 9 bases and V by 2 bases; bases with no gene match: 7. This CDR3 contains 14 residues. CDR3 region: CASSQMLAALEQFF. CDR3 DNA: TGTGCCAGCAGCCAAATGCTAGCGGCGCTTGAGCAGTTCTTC.

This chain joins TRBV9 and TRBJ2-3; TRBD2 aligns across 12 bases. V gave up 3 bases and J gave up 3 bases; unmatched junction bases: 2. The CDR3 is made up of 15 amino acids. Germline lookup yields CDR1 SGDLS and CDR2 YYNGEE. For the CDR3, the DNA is TGTGCCAGCAGCGCCGGGACTAGCGGGACAGATACGCAGTATTTT. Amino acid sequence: CASSAGTSGTDTQYF. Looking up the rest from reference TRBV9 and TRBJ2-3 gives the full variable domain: DSGVTQTPKHLITATGQRVTLRCSPRSGDLSVYWYQQSLDQGLQFLIQYYNGEERAKGNILERFSAQQFPDLHSELNLSSLELGDSALYFCASSAGTSGTDTQYFGPGTRLTVL.

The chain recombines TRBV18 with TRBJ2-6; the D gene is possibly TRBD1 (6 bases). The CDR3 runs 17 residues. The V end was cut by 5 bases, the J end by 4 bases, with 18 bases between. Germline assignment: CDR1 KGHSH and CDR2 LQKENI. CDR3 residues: CASSSTGPQGGANVLTF. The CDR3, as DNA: TGTGCCAGCTCATCGACAGGACCCCAAGGAGGGGCCAACGTCCTGACTTTC.

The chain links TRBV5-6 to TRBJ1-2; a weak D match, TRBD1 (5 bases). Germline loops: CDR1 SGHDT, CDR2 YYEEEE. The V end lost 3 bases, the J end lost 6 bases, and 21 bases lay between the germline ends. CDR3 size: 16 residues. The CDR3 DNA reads TGTGCCAGCAGCTGGGGGGGAATGACGGTGACTGATGGCTACACCTTC. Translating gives CASSWGGMTVTDGYTF.

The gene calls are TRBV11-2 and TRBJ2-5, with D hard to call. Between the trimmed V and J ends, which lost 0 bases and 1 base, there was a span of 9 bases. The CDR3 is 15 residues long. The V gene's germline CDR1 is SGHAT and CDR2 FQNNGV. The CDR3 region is CASSLERVGQETQYF. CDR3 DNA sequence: TGTGCCAGCAGCTTAGAACGGGTGGGCCAAGAGACCCAGTACTTC.

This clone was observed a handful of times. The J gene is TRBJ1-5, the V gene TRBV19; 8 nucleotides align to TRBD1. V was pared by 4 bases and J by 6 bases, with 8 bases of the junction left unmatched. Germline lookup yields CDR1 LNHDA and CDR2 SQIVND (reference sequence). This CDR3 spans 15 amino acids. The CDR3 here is CASSNPGQEAQPQHF. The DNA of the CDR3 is TGTGCCAGTAGTAATCCGGGACAGGAGGCTCAGCCCCAGCATTTT.

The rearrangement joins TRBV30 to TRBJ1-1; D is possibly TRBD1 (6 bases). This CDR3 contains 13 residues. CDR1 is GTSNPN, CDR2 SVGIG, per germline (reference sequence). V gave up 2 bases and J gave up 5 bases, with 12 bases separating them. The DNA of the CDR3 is TGTGCCTGGAGTACAGGGTCCCCAACTGAAGCTTTCTTT. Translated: CAWSTGSPTEAFF. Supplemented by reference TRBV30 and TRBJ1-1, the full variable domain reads SQTIHQWPATLVQPVGSPLSLECTVEGTSNPNLYWYRQAAGRGLQLLFYSVGIGQISSEVPQNLSASRPQDRQFILSSKKLLLSDSGFYLCAWSTGSPTEAFFGQGTRLTVV.

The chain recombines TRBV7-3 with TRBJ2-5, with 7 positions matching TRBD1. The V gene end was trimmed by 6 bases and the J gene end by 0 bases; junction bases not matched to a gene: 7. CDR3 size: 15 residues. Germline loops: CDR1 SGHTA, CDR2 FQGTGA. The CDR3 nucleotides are TGTGCCAGCAGTTTGGGGACAGTCCACCAAGAGACCCAGTACTTC. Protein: CASSLGTVHQETQYF.

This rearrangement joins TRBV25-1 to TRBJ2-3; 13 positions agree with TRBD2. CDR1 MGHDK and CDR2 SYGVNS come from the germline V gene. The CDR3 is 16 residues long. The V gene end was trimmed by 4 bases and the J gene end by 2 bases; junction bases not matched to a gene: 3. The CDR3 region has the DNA TGTGCCAGCAGTGGGACTAGCGGGGGCCTCACAGATACGCAGTATTTT. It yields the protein CASSGTSGGLTDTQYF.

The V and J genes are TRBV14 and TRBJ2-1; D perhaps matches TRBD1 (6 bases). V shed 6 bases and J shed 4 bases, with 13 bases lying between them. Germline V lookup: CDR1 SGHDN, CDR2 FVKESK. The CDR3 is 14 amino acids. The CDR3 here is CASSYRAGYNEQFF. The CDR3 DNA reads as TGTGCCAGCAGTTACAGGGCTGGATACAATGAGCAGTTCTTC.

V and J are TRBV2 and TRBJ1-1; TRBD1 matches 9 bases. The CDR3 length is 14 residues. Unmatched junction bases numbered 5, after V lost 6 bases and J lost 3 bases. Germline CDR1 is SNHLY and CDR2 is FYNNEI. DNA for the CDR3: TGTGCCAGCAGCCCCGGGACAGGGTACACTGAAGCTTTCTTT. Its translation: CASSPGTGYTEAFF.

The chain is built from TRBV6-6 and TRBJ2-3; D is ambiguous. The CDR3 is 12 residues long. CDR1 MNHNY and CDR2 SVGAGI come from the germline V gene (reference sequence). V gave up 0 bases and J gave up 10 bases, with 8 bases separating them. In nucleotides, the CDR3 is TGTGCCAGCAGTTACTCTTCCCCGGCGCAGTATTTT. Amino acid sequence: CASSYSSPAQYF.

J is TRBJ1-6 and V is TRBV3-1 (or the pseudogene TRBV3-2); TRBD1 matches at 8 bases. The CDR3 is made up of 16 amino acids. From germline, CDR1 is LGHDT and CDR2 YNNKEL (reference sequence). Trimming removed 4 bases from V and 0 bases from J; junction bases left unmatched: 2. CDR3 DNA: TGTGCCAGCAGCCCTCAGGGGGCCTCCTATAATTCACCCCTCCACTTT. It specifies CASSPQGASYNSPLHF.

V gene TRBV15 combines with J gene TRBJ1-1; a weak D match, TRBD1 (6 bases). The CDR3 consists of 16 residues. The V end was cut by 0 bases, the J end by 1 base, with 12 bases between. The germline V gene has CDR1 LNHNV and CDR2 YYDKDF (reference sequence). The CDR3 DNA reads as TGTGCCACCAGCAGAGACCACCTGGGGGCGAACACTGAAGCTTTCTTT. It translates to CATSRDHLGANTEAFF.

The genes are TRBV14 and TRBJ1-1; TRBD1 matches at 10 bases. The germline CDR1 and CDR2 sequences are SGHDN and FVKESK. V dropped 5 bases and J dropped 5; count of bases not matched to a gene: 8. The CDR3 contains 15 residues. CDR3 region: CASSKRDRGYTEAFF. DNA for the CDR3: TGTGCCAGCAGCAAGCGGGACAGGGGTTATACTGAAGCTTTCTTT.

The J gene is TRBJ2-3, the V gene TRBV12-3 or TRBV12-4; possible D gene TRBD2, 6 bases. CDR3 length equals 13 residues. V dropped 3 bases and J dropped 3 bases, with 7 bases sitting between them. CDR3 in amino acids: CASSFGGTDTQYF. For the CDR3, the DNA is TGTGCCAGCAGTTTCGGGGGAACAGATACGCAGTATTTT.

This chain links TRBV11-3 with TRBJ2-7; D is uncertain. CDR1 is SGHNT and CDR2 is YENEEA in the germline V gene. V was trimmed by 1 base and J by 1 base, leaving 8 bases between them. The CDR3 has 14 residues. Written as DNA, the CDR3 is TGTGCCAGCAGCTTAGGTCCGGGTTCCTACGAGCAGTACTTC. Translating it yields CASSLGPGSYEQYF.

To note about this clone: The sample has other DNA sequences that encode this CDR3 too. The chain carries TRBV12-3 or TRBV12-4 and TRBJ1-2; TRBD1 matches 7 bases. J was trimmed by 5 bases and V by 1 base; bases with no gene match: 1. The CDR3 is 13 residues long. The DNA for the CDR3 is TGTGCCAGCAGTTTAGACAGGGGATATGGCTACACCTTC. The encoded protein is CASSLDRGYGYTF.

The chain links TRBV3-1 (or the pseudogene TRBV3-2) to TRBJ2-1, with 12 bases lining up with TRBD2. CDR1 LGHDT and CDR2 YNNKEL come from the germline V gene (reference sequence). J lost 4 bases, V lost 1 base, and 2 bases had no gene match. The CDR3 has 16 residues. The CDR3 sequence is CASSQATSGGYNEQFF. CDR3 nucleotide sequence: TGTGCCAGCAGCCAAGCGACTAGCGGGGGATACAATGAGCAGTTCTTC.

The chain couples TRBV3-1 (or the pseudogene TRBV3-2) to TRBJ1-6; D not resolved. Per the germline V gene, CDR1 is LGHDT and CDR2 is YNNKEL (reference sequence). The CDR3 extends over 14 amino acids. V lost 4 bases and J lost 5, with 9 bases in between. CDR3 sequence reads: CASSLGGHNSPLHF. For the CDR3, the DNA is TGTGCCAGCAGCCTGGGAGGGCATAATTCACCCCTCCACTTT.

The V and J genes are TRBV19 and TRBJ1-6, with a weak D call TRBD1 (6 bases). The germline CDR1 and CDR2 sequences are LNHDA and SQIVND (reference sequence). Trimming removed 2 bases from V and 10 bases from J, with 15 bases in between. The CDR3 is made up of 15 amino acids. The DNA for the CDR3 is TGTGCCAGTAGTATAAAGTCGGACAGTCGATCACCCCTCCACTTT. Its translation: CASSIKSDSRSPLHF.

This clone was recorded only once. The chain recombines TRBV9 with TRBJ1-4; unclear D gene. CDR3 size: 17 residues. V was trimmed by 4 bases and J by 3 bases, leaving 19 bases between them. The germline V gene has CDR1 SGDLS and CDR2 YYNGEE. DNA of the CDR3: TGTGCCAGCAGCCCCCGGCCAGCTGGGAGAGCTAATGAAAAACTGTTTTTT. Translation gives CASSPRPAGRANEKLFF.

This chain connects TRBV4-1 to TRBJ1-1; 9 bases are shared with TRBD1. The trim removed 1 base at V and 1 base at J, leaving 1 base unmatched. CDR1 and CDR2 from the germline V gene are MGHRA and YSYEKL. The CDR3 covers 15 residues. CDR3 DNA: TGCGCCAGCAGCCAAGGGGGACAGGGGAACACTGAAGCTTTCTTT. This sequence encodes CASSQGGQGNTEAFF.

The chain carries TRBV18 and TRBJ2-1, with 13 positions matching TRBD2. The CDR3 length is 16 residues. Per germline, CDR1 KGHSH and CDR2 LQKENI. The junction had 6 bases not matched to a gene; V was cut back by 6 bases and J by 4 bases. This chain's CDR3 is CASSRAGLAGYNEQFF. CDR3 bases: TGTGCCAGCTCCCGCGCGGGACTAGCGGGGTACAATGAGCAGTTCTTC.

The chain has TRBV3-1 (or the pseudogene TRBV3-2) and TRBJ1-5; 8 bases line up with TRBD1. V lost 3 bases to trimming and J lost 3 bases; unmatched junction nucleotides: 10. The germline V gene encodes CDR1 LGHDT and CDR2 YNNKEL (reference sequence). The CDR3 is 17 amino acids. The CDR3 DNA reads TGTGCCAGCAGCCAGTCCGGGACAGGTTTTTCCAATCAGCCCCAGCATTTT. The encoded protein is CASSQSGTGFSNQPQHF.

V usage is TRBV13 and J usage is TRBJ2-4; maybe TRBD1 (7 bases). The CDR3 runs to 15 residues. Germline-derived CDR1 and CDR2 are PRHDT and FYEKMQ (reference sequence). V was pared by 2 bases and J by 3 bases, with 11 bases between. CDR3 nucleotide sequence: TGTGCCAGCAGCTTAAGGCAGGGGGGCAAAAACATTCAGTACTTC. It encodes CASSLRQGGKNIQYF.

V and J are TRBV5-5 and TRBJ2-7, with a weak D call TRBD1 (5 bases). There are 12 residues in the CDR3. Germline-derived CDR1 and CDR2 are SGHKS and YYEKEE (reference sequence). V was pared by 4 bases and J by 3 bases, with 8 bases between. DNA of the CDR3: TGTGCCAGCAGCACCGACAGCTACGAGCAGTACTTC. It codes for CASSTDSYEQYF.

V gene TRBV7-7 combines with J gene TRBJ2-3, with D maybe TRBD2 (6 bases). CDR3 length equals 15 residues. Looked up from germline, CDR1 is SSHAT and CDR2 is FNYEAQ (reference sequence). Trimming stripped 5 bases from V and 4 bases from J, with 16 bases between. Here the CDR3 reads CASSPTVSGADTQYF. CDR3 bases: TGTGCCAGCAGCCCCACGGTCTCGGGGGCAGATACGCAGTATTTT.

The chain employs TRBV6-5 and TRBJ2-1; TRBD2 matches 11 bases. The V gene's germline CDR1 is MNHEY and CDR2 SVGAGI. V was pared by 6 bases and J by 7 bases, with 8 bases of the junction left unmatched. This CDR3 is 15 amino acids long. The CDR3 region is CASRIAGGHMNEQFF. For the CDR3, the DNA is TGTGCCAGCAGGATAGCGGGGGGGCACATGAATGAGCAGTTCTTC.